These 15 T cell receptor beta chains came from one sample sequenced in a study of T cells in Graves' hyperthyroidism and ophthalmopathy. Regions amplified from RNA transcripts were the TCR beta CDR3 regions. The HTBI set primed first-round TCR CDR3 RT-PCR. TCRdb itself ran the multiplex PCR reads through MiXCR, one entry per CDR3 protein. The table shows hundreds of thousands of distinct CDR3 sequences, with about 45% occurring only once. The sample taken for sequencing was peripheral blood or thyroid tissue (not recorded which). Receptor source: an adult man with Graves' disease, either hyperthyroidism or ophthalmopathy (not recorded which).

This sequence joins TRBV19 and TRBJ1-5; D unclear. The V gene lost 3 bases and the J gene lost 0 bases, with 9 bases spanning the gap. Germline V gene lookup returns CDR1 LNHDA and CDR2 SQIVND (reference sequence). CDR3 length equals 15 residues. The CDR3 is CASSMVRYSNQPQHF. The CDR3, as DNA: TGTGCCAGTAGTATGGTCCGGTATAGCAATCAGCCCCAGCATTTT.

On this clonotype: The junction does not match germline at one end; this may be a read error. This chain joins TRBV10-3 and TRBJ2-7; 13 nucleotides align to TRBD2. CDR3 length: 16 amino acids. Germline V gene data show CDR1 as ENHRY and CDR2 as SYGVKD. The CDR3 DNA follows: TGTGCCAGCAGTGAATCGACTAGCGGGAGGACCTACGAGCAGTACTTC. This codes for CASSESTSGRTYEQYF.

The V gene is TRBV5-1, the J gene TRBJ2-7, with a weak D call TRBD2 (5 bases). Germline lookup yields CDR1 SGHRS and CDR2 YFSETQ. V gave up 0 bases and J gave up 3 bases, with 13 bases separating them. The CDR3 has 15 amino acids. The CDR3 loop reads CASSLEVVAYYEQYF. CDR3 DNA sequence: TGCGCCAGCAGCTTGGAGGTGGTAGCGTACTACGAGCAGTACTTC.

The chain has TRBV10-3 and TRBJ1-2; D is unclear. V was shortened by 6 bases and J by 2 bases, with 13 bases between the two germline ends. Germline CDR1 ENHRY, CDR2 SYGVKD. The CDR3 runs to 14 residues. CDR3 in DNA: TGTGCCATCAGCGGGTCGGAGGGCAACTATGGCTACACCTTC. This codes for CAISGSEGNYGYTF.

The CDR3 sequence: CASSGTVGEQYF. CDR3 bases: TGTGCCAGCAGCGGGACAGTCGGCGAGCAGTACTTC. V and J are TRBV2 and TRBJ2-7; TRBD1 matches 7 bases. Per the germline V gene, CDR1 is SNHLY and CDR2 is FYNNEI. This CDR3 is built from 12 residues. Unmatched junction bases numbered 5, after V lost 6 bases and J lost 6 bases.

This clonotype was recorded at least ten times. V usage is TRBV15 and J usage is TRBJ2-7; weak D call: TRBD2 (5 bases). This CDR3 region has 14 residues. CDR1 and CDR2 (germline): LNHNV, YYDKDF (reference sequence). V was trimmed by 0 bases and J by 5 bases, leaving 11 bases between them. Here the CDR3 DNA reads TGTGCCACCAGCAGAGAGCGAGGGTCCGACGAGCAGTACTTC. It is translated as CATSRERGSDEQYF.

In its sample, this clonotype was seen a few times. The gene calls are TRBV20-1 and TRBJ2-7; D unresolved. V was shortened by 0 bases and J by 0 bases, with 12 bases between the two germline ends. The CDR3 has 15 amino acids. From germline, CDR1 is DFQATT and CDR2 SNEGSKA (reference sequence). Here the CDR3 reads CSARDQDRNSYEQYF. CDR3 sequence (DNA): TGCAGTGCTAGAGATCAAGACCGAAACTCCTACGAGCAGTACTTC.

J is TRBJ1-3 and V is TRBV7-9; 8 nucleotides match TRBD1. After removal of 3 bases from V and 8 bases from J, the junction contained 6 bases not matched to a gene. The CDR3 loop spans 14 amino acids. Germline assignment: CDR1 SEHNR and CDR2 FQNEAQ (reference sequence). CDR3 bases: TGTGCCAGCAGCTTCCGGACAGGGAGAGACACCATATATTTT. Residues: CASSFRTGRDTIYF.

This clonotype has a handful of counts. V and J are TRBV20-1 and TRBJ2-5; no clear D. V was trimmed by 4 bases and J by 5 bases, leaving 17 bases between them. There are 14 residues in the CDR3. Germline-derived CDR1 and CDR2 are DFQATT and SNEGSKA (reference sequence). CDR3 nucleotide sequence: TGCAGTGCTACCCGGACCCTAGAATCGGAGACCCAGTACTTC. This encodes CSATRTLESETQYF.

This clonotype was found a few times. The genes are TRBV9 and TRBJ1-2; 11 bases line up with TRBD1. Per germline, CDR1 SGDLS and CDR2 YYNGEE. The CDR3 sequence is 15 residues long. J lost 3 bases, V lost 4 bases, and 5 bases had no gene match. For the CDR3, the DNA is TGTGCCAGCAGCCAAGCGGGACAGGGGGACTATGGCTACACCTTC. It specifies CASSQAGQGDYGYTF.

This clonotype showed up just a few times. The gene calls are TRBV5-6 and TRBJ1-2; tentatively, D is TRBD1 (5 bases). CDR3 length: 14 residues. Trimming removed 0 bases from V and 7 bases from J, with 13 bases in between. CDR1 and CDR2 from the germline V gene are SGHDT and YYEEEE. The CDR3 bases are TGTGCCAGCAGCTTGGCGGGGCCCAGGCCTGGCTACACCTTC. Its protein is CASSLAGPRPGYTF. Drawing the rest from reference TRBV5-6 and TRBJ1-2, the complete variable domain is DAGVTQSPTHLIKTRGQQVTLRCSPKSGHDTVSWYQQALGQGPQFIFQYYEEEERQRGNFPDRFSGHQFPNYSSELNVNALLLGDSALYLCASSLAGPRPGYTFGSGTRLTVV.

This clonotype was counted only a few times. This rearrangement joins TRBV9 to TRBJ1-5; 9 bases fit TRBD1. The CDR3 covers 15 residues. CDR1 SGDLS and CDR2 YYNGEE come from the germline V gene. V was pared by 2 bases and J by 2 bases, with 2 bases of the junction left unmatched. This chain's CDR3 is CASSVGDRGNQPQHF. CDR3 sequence (DNA): TGTGCCAGCAGCGTGGGGGACAGGGGCAATCAGCCCCAGCATTTT.

The chain links TRBV12-3 or TRBV12-4 to TRBJ2-5; TRBD1 agrees at 8 bases. The CDR3 runs 14 residues. The ends lost 6 bases at V and 9 bases at J; junction bases unmatched: 12. The DNA for the CDR3 is TGTGCCAGCAGACCCGGACAGGGAGTTCAGCCCCAGTACTTC. Protein product: CASRPGQGVQPQYF.

In this sample, this clonotype turned up a few times. This chain uses TRBV19 with TRBJ1-5; D uncertain. Looked up from germline, CDR1 is LNHDA and CDR2 is SQIVND (reference sequence). V shed 5 bases and J shed 8 bases, with 10 bases lying between them. CDR3 length equals 12 residues. CDR3: CASSAQLEPQHF. The CDR3 nucleotides are TGTGCCAGTAGTGCCCAATTAGAGCCCCAGCATTTT.

Remarks on this clonotype: A single base separates this from a much larger clone, so it may be a read error. This sequence joins TRBV7-4 and TRBJ2-7, with TRBD1 as a possible D gene (5 bases). The CDR3 is made up of 12 amino acids. Germline V gene sequence: CDR1 SGHVT, CDR2 SQSDAQ. CDR3 protein: CASSWGSCEQYF. The CDR3 bases are TGTGCCAGCAGCTGGGGCTCCTGCGAGCAGTACTTC. Full variable domain (rest looked up from reference TRBV7-4 and TRBJ2-7): GAGVSQSPRYKVAKRGRDVALRCDSISGHVTLYWYRQTLGQGSEVLTYSQSDAQRDKSGRPSGRFSAERPERSVSTLKIQRTEQGDSAVYLCASSWGSCEQYFGPGTRLTVT.